This record looks at one TCR beta chain sequence and its context. Its antigen is unknown. These data belong to a study of T cell responses to AZD1222 COVID-19 vaccine. General study points: Mostly white British, mostly female donors; authors suggested clonal diversity may be underestimated.

Data came from immunoSEQ multiplex PCR; TCRdb stores just in-frame clones and leaves some out. This sample carries about 100,000 clones, around 90% of them seen once, and the ten largest clones take about 6.6%. The CDR3 has 17 residues. The V gene's germline CDR1 is SEHNR and CDR2 FQNEAQ (reference sequence). The V segment lost 1 base and the J segment 0 bases; nucleotides outside the gene matches: 2. The sequence came from an adult who received the AZD1222 COVID-19 vaccine. Specimen: peripheral blood, collected 28 days after the second AZD1222 dose. This sequence joins TRBV7-9 and TRBJ2-6; 8 bases align to TRBD1. The CDR3 here is CASSLVTGVSGANVLTF. The CDR3 DNA reads TGTGCCAGCAGCTTAGTGACAGGGGTCTCTGGGGCCAACGTCCTGACTTTC.